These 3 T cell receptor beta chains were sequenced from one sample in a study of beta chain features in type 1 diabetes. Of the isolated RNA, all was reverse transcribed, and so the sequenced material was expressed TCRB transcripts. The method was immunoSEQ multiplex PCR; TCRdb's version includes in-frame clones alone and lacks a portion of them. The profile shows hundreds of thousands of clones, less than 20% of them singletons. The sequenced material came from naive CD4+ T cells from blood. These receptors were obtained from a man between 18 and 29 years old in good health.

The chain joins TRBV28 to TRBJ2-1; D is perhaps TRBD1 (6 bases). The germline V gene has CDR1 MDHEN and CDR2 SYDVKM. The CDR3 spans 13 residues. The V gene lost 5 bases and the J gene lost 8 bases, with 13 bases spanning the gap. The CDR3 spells CASSIQGIYEQFF. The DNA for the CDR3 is TGTGCCAGCAGTATTCAGGGGATCTATGAGCAGTTCTTC.

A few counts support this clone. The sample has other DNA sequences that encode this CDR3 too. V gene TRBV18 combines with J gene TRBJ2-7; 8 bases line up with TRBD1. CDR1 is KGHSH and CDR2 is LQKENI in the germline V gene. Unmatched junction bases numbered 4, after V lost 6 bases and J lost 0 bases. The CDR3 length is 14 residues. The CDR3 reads CASSRDRSSYEQYF. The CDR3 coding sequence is TGTGCCAGCTCCAGGGACAGGAGCTCCTACGAGCAGTACTTC.

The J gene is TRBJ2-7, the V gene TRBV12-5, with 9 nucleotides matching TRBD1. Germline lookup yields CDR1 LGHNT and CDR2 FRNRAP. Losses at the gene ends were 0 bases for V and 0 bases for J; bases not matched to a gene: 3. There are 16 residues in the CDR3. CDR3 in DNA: TGTGCTAGTGGTTTGGTTACGACAGGGGGCTCCTACGAGCAGTACTTC. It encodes CASGLVTTGGSYEQYF.